This T cell receptor (beta chain) was sequenced for a study of response to subunit inactivated influenza vaccine. The study, taken as a whole, reports: Researchers suggested that each seasonal influenza vaccination recruits few new T cells.

In TCRdb, the RT-PCR reads were re-called with MiXCR into one record per CDR3 protein. The table has around 320,000 distinct CDR3 sequences, around 20% seen once. This clonotype was seen more than once but under ten times. Antigen unknown. Sample: PBMCs from blood, taken less than 22 months after vaccination. The TCR originated in a man aged 50 to 69 who received an inactivated influenza vaccine.

DNA for the CDR3: TGTGCCAGCAGTTTTTGGGGACTAACCCCGAGCTCCTACAATGAGCAGTTCTTC. Translation gives CASSFWGLTPSSYNEQFF. The chain is built from TRBV28 and TRBJ2-1; 7 nucleotides line up with TRBD2. The CDR3 totals 18 residues. The ends lost 3 bases at V and 0 bases at J; junction bases unmatched: 11. Germline V gives CDR1 MDHEN, CDR2 SYDVKM.